Presented here are 15 T cell receptor beta chains from one specimen sequenced in a study of cytomegalovirus exposure and HLA in healthy donors. PCR was performed using 60 Vbeta and 13 Jbeta primers. Method: immunoSEQ multiplex PCR; TCRdb's copy keeps in-frame clones and lacks some. The sample consists of 89,000 or so clones, 80% to 90% of them appearing once. Sample: PBMCs. These receptors originate from a woman between 18 and 29 years old in good health and CMV-seropositive.

The chain joins TRBV7-9 to TRBJ2-7; the match to TRBD1 covers 7 bases. The CDR3 spans 14 residues. Trimming took 3 bases from V and 3 from J; bases not matched to a gene: 5. The germline V gene encodes CDR1 SEHNR and CDR2 FQNEAQ (reference sequence). The CDR3 DNA is TGTGCCAGCAGCTTCATTGGGGACAGCTACGAGCAGTACTTC. It specifies CASSFIGDSYEQYF.

V usage is TRBV14 and J usage is TRBJ2-7; D is possibly TRBD1 (6 bases). CDR1 is SGHDN and CDR2 is FVKESK in the germline V gene. Trimming took off 2 bases at V and 1 base at J, with 12 bases between the two ends. This CDR3 contains 15 residues. CDR3 in amino acids: CASSQNPGESYEQYF. CDR3 sequence (DNA): TGTGCCAGCAGCCAAAATCCAGGGGAGTCCTACGAGCAGTACTTC.

This clone was observed once. J is TRBJ2-3 and V is TRBV25-1; TRBD1 agrees at 9 bases. Germline V CDR1 and CDR2: MGHDK, SYGVNS. The junction had 10 bases not matched to a gene; V was cut back by 6 bases and J by 6 bases. CDR3 length equals 15 residues. The CDR3 sequence: CASSPGQGRGDTQYF. The CDR3 DNA reads as TGTGCCAGCAGCCCGGGACAGGGTAGAGGTGATACGCAGTATTTT.

V is TRBV5-1 and J is TRBJ1-1, with D possibly TRBD1 on 5 matching bases. The ends were cut back, 1 base at V and 7 bases at J, with 11 bases in the middle. Per germline, CDR1 SGHRS and CDR2 YFSETQ. This CDR3 comprises 13 residues. DNA of the CDR3: TGCGCCAGCAGCTTGCCCGACAGCTATGAAGCTTTCTTT. Amino acid sequence: CASSLPDSYEAFF.

V gene TRBV7-9 combines with J gene TRBJ2-3; 11 bases agree with TRBD1. J was trimmed by 5 bases and V by 6 bases; bases with no gene match: 7. CDR3 length: 15 amino acids. Germline V CDR1 and CDR2: SEHNR, FQNEAQ (reference sequence). The CDR3 is CASSARDRGLDTQYF. The CDR3 DNA follows: TGTGCCAGCAGTGCTAGGGACAGGGGGTTAGATACGCAGTATTTT.

Here the CDR3 reads CASSGDRGLSGNTIYF. DNA for the CDR3: TGTGCCAGCAGCGGGGACAGGGGGCTATCTGGAAACACCATATATTTT. The rearrangement joins TRBV9 to TRBJ1-3; 12 bases align to TRBD1. The CDR3 has 16 residues. The germline V gene has CDR1 SGDLS and CDR2 YYNGEE. V gave up 3 bases and J gave up 1 base; unmatched junction bases: 2.

The chain couples TRBV15 to TRBJ2-7; D is possibly TRBD2 (6 bases). The CDR3 contains 14 residues. The V end was cut by 5 bases, the J end by 1 base, with 12 bases between. The germline gives CDR1 LNHNV, CDR2 YYDKDF (reference sequence). CDR3 sequence reads: CATSSLADSYEQYF. CDR3 in DNA: TGTGCCACCAGCTCCTTAGCGGATTCCTACGAGCAGTACTTC.

In this sample, this clone turned up once. The CDR3 DNA is TGTGCTAGTGGTTTGGGGTACAGGGATAATTCACCCCTCCACTTT. Translation: CASGLGYRDNSPLHF. V gene TRBV12-5 combines with J gene TRBJ1-6; tentative D call: TRBD1 (6 bases). Germline CDR1 and CDR2: LGHNT and FRNRAP. The V end was cut by 1 base, the J end by 5 bases, with 9 bases between. This CDR3 spans 15 amino acids.

The gene calls are TRBV5-4 and TRBJ1-4; 8 bases line up with TRBD1. The CDR3 extends over 15 amino acids. Per the germline V gene, CDR1 is SGHNT and CDR2 is YYREEE (reference sequence). V shed 4 bases and J 6 bases; nucleotides not matched to a gene: 8. The CDR3 region is CASSADREWDEKLFF. For the CDR3, the DNA is TGTGCCAGCAGCGCGGACAGGGAATGGGATGAAAAACTGTTTTTT.

The CDR3 nucleotides are TGTGCCTGGAGTGTACCACAGTCTTCTTTTTACGAGCAGTACTTC. Translating it yields CAWSVPQSSFYEQYF. This sequence joins TRBV30 and TRBJ2-7; D call uncertain. Deletions cut 0 bases from V and 4 bases from J, with 16 bases between. Looked up from germline, CDR1 is GTSNPN and CDR2 is SVGIG (reference sequence). CDR3 size: 15 residues.

The V gene is TRBV27, the J gene TRBJ1-1; possibly TRBD1 for D (6 bases). The germline CDR1 and CDR2 sequences are MNHEY and SMNVEV (reference sequence). The CDR3 totals 14 residues. Trimming shortened V by 8 bases and J by 5 bases, and 18 bases separated the two germline ends. For the CDR3, the DNA is TGTGCCAGCGGTCACAGGGATATTTCTACTGAAGCTTTCTTT. It codes for CASGHRDISTEAFF.

The chain recombines TRBV6-1 with TRBJ2-4; no firm D call. Between the trimmed V and J ends, which lost 3 bases and 8 bases, there was a span of 8 bases. The CDR3 has 12 residues. Germline CDR1 and CDR2: MNHNS and SASEGT. In nucleotides, the CDR3 is TGTGCCAGCAGTGACAGGCTGGACATTCAGTACTTC. It codes for CASSDRLDIQYF.

The genes are TRBV11-3 and TRBJ1-1, with D perhaps TRBD1 (6 bases). The germline V gene has CDR1 SGHNT and CDR2 YENEEA. V lost 8 bases to trimming and J lost 3 bases, with 13 bases between them. The CDR3 runs 13 residues. The CDR3 spells CASGTGRYTEAFF. CDR3 nucleotide sequence: TGTGCCAGCGGAACAGGGCGTTACACTGAAGCTTTCTTT.

The chain employs TRBV19 and TRBJ1-5; 7 bases align to TRBD1. The CDR3 has 15 amino acids. Germline CDR1 is LNHDA and CDR2 is SQIVND (reference sequence). Trimming cost V 0 bases and J 4 bases; bases outside gene matches: 3. CDR3 loop: CASSIDYRGNQPQHF. The DNA of the CDR3 is TGTGCCAGTAGTATAGACTACAGGGGAAATCAGCCCCAGCATTTT. The variable domain in full, with the rest retrieved from reference TRBV19 and TRBJ1-5, is DGGITQSPKYLFRKEGQNVTLSCEQNLNHDAMYWYRQDPGQGLRLIYYSQIVNDFQKGDIAEGYSVSREKKESFPLTVTSAQKNPTAFYLCASSIDYRGNQPQHFGDGTRLSIL.

The chain links TRBV6-1 to TRBJ2-1; TRBD2 agrees at 10 bases. V gave up 7 bases and J gave up 8 bases; unmatched junction bases: 8. This CDR3 is built from 14 residues. CDR1 and CDR2 (germline): MNHNS, SASEGT. DNA of the CDR3: TGTGCCAGCACCAGCGGGAGGGCCAGGGATGAGCAGTTCTTC. This gives the protein CASTSGRARDEQFF.